This TCR beta chain comes out of a study of T-cell memory formation after mild COVID-19. As for the study in general: Clusters were largely donor specific.

A few counts support this clonotype. The antigen remains undetermined. Study-wide results and limits: Whether day 37 second-wave clones are SARS-CoV-2-specific was not confirmed. Among CD4+ contracting clones, most were CM and EM, and CD8+ ones EMRA.

TCRdb called the 5' RACE reads again in MiXCR, with one record for every CDR3 protein. The data hold roughly 250,000 distinct CDR3 sequences, with less than 20% observed a single time. The V segment lost 3 bases and the J segment 0 bases; nucleotides outside the gene matches: 5. This CDR3 comprises 17 residues. The germline V gene encodes CDR1 MRHNA and CDR2 SNTAGT. This TCR was sampled from a man aged 18 to 29 who had mild COVID-19 (a few samples of this study predate the infection). Cell type and time point are not known. The chain employs TRBV6-4 and TRBJ2-6; 7 nucleotides align to TRBD1. Sequences were obtained from PBMCs or a T cell subset sorted from them (not recorded which). The CDR3 here is CASSETGTHSGANVLTF. For the CDR3, the DNA is TGTGCCAGCAGTGAGACAGGGACCCACTCTGGGGCCAACGTCCTGACTTTC.